These T cell receptor beta chains were read from a single sample in a study of blood T cell repertoires in COVID-19. Assay: immunoSEQ multiplex PCR; the TCRdb copy retains only in-frame clones and omits some. The table shows roughly 250,000 clones, with 81% occurring only once. Material: peripheral blood. The receptors derive from a woman aged 60-75 years with active or convalescent COVID-19. Each CDR3 is given with its conserved first and last residue. Fields, in order: clone size, D gene, J gene, V gene, CDR3 DNA, CDR3 protein. A D gene is named only where the DNA matches it firmly. Not every row has a clone size; where given, it reads once, few, many or a size class.

abundance: NA; d_gene: TRBD2; j_gene: TRBJ2-7; v_gene: TRBV19; CDR3nt: TGTGCCAGTAGTTTCGGGACCGGGGGGTACTACGAGCAGTACTTC; CDR3aa: CASSFGTGGYYEQYF
abundance: few; d_gene: NA; j_gene: TRBJ1-4; v_gene: TRBV2; CDR3nt: TGTGCCAGCAGTGAGATCAGCGCTAATGAAAAACTGTTTTTT; CDR3aa: CASSEISANEKLFF
abundance: NA; d_gene: NA; j_gene: TRBJ2-5; v_gene: TRBV10-3; CDR3nt: TGTGCCATCAGTGATACAGGGAATAGTCAAGAGACCCAGTACTTC; CDR3aa: CAISDTGNSQETQYF
abundance: NA; d_gene: NA; j_gene: TRBJ2-5; v_gene: TRBV9; CDR3nt: TGTGCCAGCAGCGTAGGGACTAACCAAGAGACCCAGTACTTC; CDR3aa: CASSVGTNQETQYF
abundance: few; d_gene: NA; j_gene: TRBJ2-7; v_gene: TRBV20-1; CDR3nt: TGCAGTGCTAGGGACACCTACGAGCAGTACTTC; CDR3aa: CSARDTYEQYF
abundance: NA; d_gene: NA; j_gene: TRBJ1-5; v_gene: TRBV16; CDR3nt: TGTGCCAGCAGCCAAATGGGGGGGGATCAGCCCCAGCATTTT; CDR3aa: CASSQMGGDQPQHF
abundance: NA; d_gene: TRBD2; j_gene: TRBJ2-5; v_gene: TRBV7-2; CDR3nt: TGTGCCAGCAGCCCCCGGACTAGCGGGGGGAGGGAGACCCAGTACTTC; CDR3aa: CASSPRTSGGRETQYF
abundance: many; d_gene: TRBD1; j_gene: TRBJ1-2; v_gene: TRBV12-5; CDR3nt: TGTGCTAGTGGTTTGGTACGGCGGGACAGGGACCCGATATATAACTATGGCTACACCTTC; CDR3aa: CASGLVRRDRDPIYNYGYTF
abundance: NA; d_gene: NA; j_gene: TRBJ2-1; v_gene: TRBV5-1; CDR3nt: TGCGCCAGCAGCTTGGTAGTAGCGTCCCTTGGGTCCTACAATGAGCAGTTCTTC; CDR3aa: CASSLVVASLGSYNEQFF
abundance: many; d_gene: NA; j_gene: TRBJ1-4; v_gene: TRBV18; CDR3nt: TGTGCCAGCTCACCGGGAGCAACTAATGAAAAACTGTTTTTT; CDR3aa: CASSPGATNEKLFF
abundance: few; d_gene: TRBD1; j_gene: TRBJ1-5; v_gene: TRBV5-1; CDR3nt: TGCGCCAGCAGCTGGACAGGACTCAGCAATCAGCCCCAGCATTTT; CDR3aa: CASSWTGLSNQPQHF
abundance: NA; d_gene: NA; j_gene: TRBJ2-5; v_gene: TRBV6-1; CDR3nt: TGTGCCAGCAGTGCCAACTGGGAGGACTCGTACCAAGAGACCCAGTACTTC; CDR3aa: CASSANWEDSYQETQYF
abundance: NA; d_gene: NA; j_gene: TRBJ1-5; v_gene: TRBV6-4; CDR3nt: TGTGCCAGCAGGTATAGACAGATCAATCAGCCCCAGCATTTT; CDR3aa: CASRYRQINQPQHF
abundance: NA; d_gene: NA; j_gene: TRBJ1-4; v_gene: TRBV30; CDR3nt: TGTGCCTGGAGTGTCGGAGTACCCGTTGGGGAAAAACTGTTTTTT; CDR3aa: CAWSVGVPVGEKLFF
abundance: NA; d_gene: NA; j_gene: TRBJ1-2; v_gene: TRBV6-5; CDR3nt: TGTGCCACCACGGGCAGGGGAGGGTATGGCTACACCTTC; CDR3aa: CATTGRGGYGYTF
abundance: once; d_gene: NA; j_gene: TRBJ1-3; v_gene: TRBV6-5; CDR3nt: TGTGCCACGACAGGAGTACAGGGAAACACCATATATTTT; CDR3aa: CATTGVQGNTIYF
abundance: NA; d_gene: TRBD2; j_gene: TRBJ2-3; v_gene: TRBV5-1; CDR3nt: TGCGCCGGACGGAGACTAGCGGGGAGCACAGATACGCAGTATTTT; CDR3aa: CAGRRLAGSTDTQYF
abundance: NA; d_gene: NA; j_gene: TRBJ2-4; v_gene: TRBV5-4; CDR3nt: TGTGCCAGCAGCTTGCACAGCACCAAATCGGGGTTTCAGTACTTC; CDR3aa: CASSLHSTKSGFQYF
abundance: NA; d_gene: NA; j_gene: TRBJ2-7; v_gene: TRBV10-1; CDR3nt: TGCGCCATCTTCAGCCGGGGGTCGGCAACCTACGAGCAGTACTTC; CDR3aa: CAIFSRGSATYEQYF
abundance: NA; d_gene: NA; j_gene: TRBJ1-3; v_gene: TRBV6-2/TRBV6-3; CDR3nt: TGTGCCAGCAGTTACTCGACTTTTGGAAACACCATATATTTT; CDR3aa: CASSYSTFGNTIYF
abundance: NA; d_gene: TRBD1; j_gene: TRBJ1-1; v_gene: TRBV19; CDR3nt: TGTGCCAGTAGTACATCAGGGGGCCCTGAAGCTTTCTTT; CDR3aa: CASSTSGGPEAFF
abundance: NA; d_gene: TRBD1; j_gene: TRBJ2-7; v_gene: TRBV5-1; CDR3nt: TGCGCCAGCAGCAGGACAGGGGCCGGCACCTTTGCCTACGAGCAGTACTTC; CDR3aa: CASSRTGAGTFAYEQYF
abundance: once; d_gene: NA; j_gene: TRBJ1-3; v_gene: TRBV19; CDR3nt: TGTGCCAGCAGTCAGAAATCTGGAAACACCATATATTTT; CDR3aa: CASSQKSGNTIYF
abundance: NA; d_gene: TRBD2; j_gene: TRBJ2-1; v_gene: TRBV6-2/TRBV6-3; CDR3nt: TGTGCCAGCAGTTACCTAGCGGGGCACAATGAGCAGTTCTTC; CDR3aa: CASSYLAGHNEQFF
abundance: NA; d_gene: NA; j_gene: TRBJ2-6; v_gene: TRBV5-1; CDR3nt: TGCGCCAGCAGCCCGTCGGGGTCACCCGGCATCTCTGGGGCCAACGTCCTGACTTTC; CDR3aa: CASSPSGSPGISGANVLTF
abundance: NA; d_gene: NA; j_gene: TRBJ1-1; v_gene: TRBV30; CDR3nt: TGTGCCTGGAGCCGACTGCGGACTGAAGCTTTCTTT; CDR3aa: CAWSRLRTEAFF
abundance: NA; d_gene: NA; j_gene: TRBJ1-2; v_gene: TRBV14; CDR3nt: TGTGCCAGCAGCCAAGATCCTGCCAGCGGCTATGGCTACACCTTC; CDR3aa: CASSQDPASGYGYTF
abundance: few; d_gene: NA; j_gene: TRBJ2-2; v_gene: TRBV9; CDR3nt: TGTGCCAGCAGCGTAGGGCTTCTGAACACCGGGGAGCTGTTTTTT; CDR3aa: CASSVGLLNTGELFF
abundance: NA; d_gene: NA; j_gene: TRBJ1-4; v_gene: TRBV11-2; CDR3nt: TGTGCCAGCAGCTTAAGGGGGACCCCGGGTAATGAAAAACTGTTTTTT; CDR3aa: CASSLRGTPGNEKLFF
abundance: NA; d_gene: NA; j_gene: TRBJ2-3; v_gene: TRBV12-3/TRBV12-4; CDR3nt: TGTGCCACCGCTAGGGGGAAAGATACGCAGTATTTT; CDR3aa: CATARGKDTQYF
abundance: NA; d_gene: NA; j_gene: TRBJ1-2; v_gene: TRBV7-2; CDR3nt: TGTGCCAGCAGCCGAGTCAGGGAAGGAGGCTACACCTTC; CDR3aa: CASSRVREGGYTF